This T cell receptor (beta chain) was documented in a study of OX40 agonist ivuxolimab in advanced cancers. Across the whole study: Enrollees could have had prior anti-PD-1, anti-PD-L1 or anti-CTLA-4 therapy, which 35% to 40% had received.

Anyone with autoimmune disease history or systemic immunosuppression was excluded. The CDR3 extends over 12 amino acids. Trimming took off 3 bases at V and 7 bases at J, with 7 bases between the two ends. Per the germline V gene, CDR1 is MDHEN and CDR2 is SYDVKM. Sequencing was performed with immunoSEQ multiplex PCR; in TCRdb, only in-frame clones are kept and a portion is missing. The sample carries 120,000 or so clones, 89% recorded once. This clone was recorded only once. The rearrangement links TRBV28 to TRBJ1-5; D might be TRBD1 (6 bases). The input for sequencing was CD4+ or CD8+ T cells sorted from blood, taken in a trial of the OX40 agonist ivuxolimab. The receptor was derived from an adult with an advanced solid tumor such as melanoma, head and neck, liver or kidney cancer. The CDR3 loop reads CASSFGGQPQHF. The CDR3 coding sequence is TGTGCCAGCAGTTTCGGGGGCCAGCCCCAGCATTTT.